This T cell receptor (beta chain) was obtained from a study of technical replicates of blood from several donors. Germline-derived CDR1 and CDR2 are MNHEY and SVGAGI. Germline trimming cut 5 bases from V and 0 bases from J; bases unmatched to any gene: 4. The length of the CDR3 is 15 residues. Using immunoSEQ multiplex PCR, the repertoire was profiled, and TCRdb retains in-frame clones only, with some absent. The data show around 69,000 clones, approximately 97% seen once. Material: T cells isolated from PBMCs. This TCR derives from a human donor in good health. The V call is TRBV6-5, the J call TRBJ2-3; 8 positions match TRBD2. The CDR3: CASSPRGGSTDTQYF. In DNA form, the CDR3 reads TGTGCCAGCAGTCCTCGGGGGGGGAGCACAGATACGCAGTATTTT.